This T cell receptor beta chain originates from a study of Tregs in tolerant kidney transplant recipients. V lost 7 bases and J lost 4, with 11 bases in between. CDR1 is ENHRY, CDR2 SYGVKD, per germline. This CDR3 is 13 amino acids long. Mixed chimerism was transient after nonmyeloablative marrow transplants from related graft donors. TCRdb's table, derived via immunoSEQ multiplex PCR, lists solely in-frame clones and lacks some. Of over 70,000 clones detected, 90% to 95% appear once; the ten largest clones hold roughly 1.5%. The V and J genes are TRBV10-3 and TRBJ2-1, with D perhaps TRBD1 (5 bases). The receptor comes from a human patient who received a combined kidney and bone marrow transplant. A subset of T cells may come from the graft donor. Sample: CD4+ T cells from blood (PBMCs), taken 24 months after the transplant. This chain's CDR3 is CAINTQGYNEQFF. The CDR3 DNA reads TGTGCCATCAACACTCAGGGTTACAATGAGCAGTTCTTC.